The entry that follows covers one T cell receptor beta chain sequence. The sample belongs to a study of blood T cell repertoires in COVID-19. The overall study: Samples taken during acute and convalescent COVID-19 were collected in the United States, Italy and Spain. In each case, the material was cDNA or gDNA derived from T cells, B-cell-depleted T cells, or PBMCs.

As handled by the study authors: Amplification from reference gene primers served as the basis for estimated nucleated cell counts. Sequencing used immunoSEQ multiplex PCR; TCRdb keeps in-frame clones, though not all of them. V, J and clone size derive from that table, while D and trimming were established from the DNA sequence. Of over 200,000 clones listed, roughly 86% are singletons. CDR1 is GTSNPN, CDR2 SVGIG, per germline (reference sequence). Deletions cut 1 base from V and 0 bases from J, with 7 bases between. This CDR3 contains 13 residues. This clonotype originated in a woman in her 40s with acute or convalescent COVID-19. The chain joins TRBV30 to TRBJ2-7; unclear D gene. Source material: peripheral blood. CDR3: CAWSAGPSYEQYF. In DNA, the CDR3 is TGTGCCTGGAGTGCAGGTCCCTCCTACGAGCAGTACTTC.